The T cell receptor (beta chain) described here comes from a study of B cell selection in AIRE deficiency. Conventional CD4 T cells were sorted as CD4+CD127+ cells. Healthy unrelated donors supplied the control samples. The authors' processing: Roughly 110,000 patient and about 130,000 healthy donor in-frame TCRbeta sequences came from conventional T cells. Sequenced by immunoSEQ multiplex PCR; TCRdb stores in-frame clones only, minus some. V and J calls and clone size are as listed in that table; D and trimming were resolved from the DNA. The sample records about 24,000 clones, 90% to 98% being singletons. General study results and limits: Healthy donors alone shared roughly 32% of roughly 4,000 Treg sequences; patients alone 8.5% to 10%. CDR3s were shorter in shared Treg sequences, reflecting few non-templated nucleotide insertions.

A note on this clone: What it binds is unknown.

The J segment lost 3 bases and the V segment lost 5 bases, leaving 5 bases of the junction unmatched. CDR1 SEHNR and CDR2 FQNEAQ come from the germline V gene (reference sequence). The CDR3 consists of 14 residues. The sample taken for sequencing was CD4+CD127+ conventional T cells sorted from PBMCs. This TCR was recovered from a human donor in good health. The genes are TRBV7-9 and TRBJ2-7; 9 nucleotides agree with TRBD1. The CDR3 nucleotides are TGTGCCAGCAGCATTCCGGGACAGGGCTACGAGCAGTACTTC. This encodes CASSIPGQGYEQYF. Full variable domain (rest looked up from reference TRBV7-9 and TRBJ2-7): DTGVSQNPRHKITKRGQNVTFRCDPISEHNRLYWYRQTLGQGPEFLTYFQNEAQLEKSRLLSDRFSAERPKGSFSTLEIQRTEQGDSAMYLCASSIPGQGYEQYFGPGTRLTVT.